In this sample, the clone carrying this T cell receptor beta chain turned up a few times. Its antigen is unknown. Germline V gene lookup returns CDR1 SGHRS and CDR2 YFSETQ. This CDR3 has 18 amino acids. J lost 3 bases, V lost 0 bases, and 12 bases had no gene match. Preparation of the TCRbeta library was carried out with unique molecular identifiers. TCRdb reprocessed the PCR reads with MiXCR, giving one entry per CDR3 protein. Here the sample spans some 310,000 distinct CDR3 sequences, approximately 23% being singletons. These data originate in a study of T-cell reconstitution after alpha-beta-depleted transplantation in children. Study-wide results and caveats: The study traced high day-60 TCRbeta diversity in some patients to surviving recipient T cells and thymic progenitors. Several hundred graft clones that had expanded were reportedly the source of alpha-beta T cells about two months after transplant. A year had passed since transplant, and T-cell counts and diversity by then came mostly from newly produced T cells.

V and J are TRBV5-1 and TRBJ2-7; 10 bases agree with TRBD2. The sequencing here drew on PBMCs, mostly from graft donor cells, taken 180 days after TCRalphabeta/CD19-depleted stem cell transplant. This receptor was taken from a male patient aged 10 to 17 who had a stem cell transplant for acute lymphoblastic leukemia, so the T cells may come from the graft donor. CDR3 DNA: TGCGCCAGCAGCTTGGTCCCACACCGGACTAGCGGATTCTACGAGCAGTACTTC. It specifies CASSLVPHRTSGFYEQYF.